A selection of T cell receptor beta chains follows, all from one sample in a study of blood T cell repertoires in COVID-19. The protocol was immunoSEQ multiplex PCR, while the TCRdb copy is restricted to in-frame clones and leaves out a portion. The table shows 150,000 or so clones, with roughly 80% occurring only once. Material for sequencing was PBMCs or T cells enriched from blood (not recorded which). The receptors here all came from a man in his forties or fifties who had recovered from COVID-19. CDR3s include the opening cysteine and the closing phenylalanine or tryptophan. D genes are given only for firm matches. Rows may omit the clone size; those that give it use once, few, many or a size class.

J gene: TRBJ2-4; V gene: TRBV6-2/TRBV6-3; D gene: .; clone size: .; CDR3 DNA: TGTGCCAGCAGCCTTAGAGGGGGGGGGACCAAGGACATTCAGTACTTC; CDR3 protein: CASSLRGGGTKDIQYF
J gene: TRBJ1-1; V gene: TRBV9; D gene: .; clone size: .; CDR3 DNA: TGTGCCAGCAGCCCTCGGGAGGCAAGAACTGAAGCTTTCTTT; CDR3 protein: CASSPREARTEAFF
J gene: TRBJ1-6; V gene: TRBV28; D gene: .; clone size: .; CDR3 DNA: TGTGCCAGCGCTAAAGGGGATTCACCCCTCCACTTT; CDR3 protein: CASAKGDSPLHF
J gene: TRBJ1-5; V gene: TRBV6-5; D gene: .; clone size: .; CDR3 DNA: TGTGCCAGCAGTTACTCGAGCGATCAGCCCCAGCATTTT; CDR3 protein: CASSYSSDQPQHF
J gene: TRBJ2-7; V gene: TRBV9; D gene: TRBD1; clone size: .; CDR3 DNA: TGTGCCAGCAGCGTGGGGGACAGGGGGCTTGAGCAGTACTTC; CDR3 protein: CASSVGDRGLEQYF
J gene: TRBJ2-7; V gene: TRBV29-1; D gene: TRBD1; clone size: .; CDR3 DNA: TGCAGCGCTGCAGCTTCAGGGGGCCACGAGCAGTACTTC; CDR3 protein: CSAAASGGHEQYF
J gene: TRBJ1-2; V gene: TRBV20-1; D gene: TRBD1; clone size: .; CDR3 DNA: TGCAGTGCTAGTTTAGGTGGACAGGACTATGGCTACACCTTC; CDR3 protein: CSASLGGQDYGYTF
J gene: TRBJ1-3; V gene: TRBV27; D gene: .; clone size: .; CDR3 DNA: TGTGCATCCCTCTCTGGAAACACCATATATTTT; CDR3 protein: CASLSGNTIYF
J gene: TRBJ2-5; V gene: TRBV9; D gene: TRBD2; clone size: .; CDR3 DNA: TGTGCCAGCAGCGTACGGACTAGCGGGGGGGCCGCAGGCGCAGAGACCCAGTACTTC; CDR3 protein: CASSVRTSGGAAGAETQYF
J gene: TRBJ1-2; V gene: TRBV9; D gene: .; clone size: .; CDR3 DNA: TGTGCCAGCAGCGTACATGGCAGGGCAAACTATGGCTACACCTTC; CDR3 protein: CASSVHGRANYGYTF
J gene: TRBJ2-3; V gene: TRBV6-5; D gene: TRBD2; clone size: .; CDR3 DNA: TGTGCCAGCAGTTACTCGACTAGCGGACACACAGATACGCAGTATTTT; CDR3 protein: CASSYSTSGHTDTQYF
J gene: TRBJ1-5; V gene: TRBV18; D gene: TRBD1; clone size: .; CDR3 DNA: TGTGCCAGCTCACCACCTCGGAACAGGGGGACCGGTCAGCCCCAGCATTTT; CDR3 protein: CASSPPRNRGTGQPQHF
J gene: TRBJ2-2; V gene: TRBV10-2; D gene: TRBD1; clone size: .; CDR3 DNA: TGCGCCAGCAGTGACCGGGACAGGGGGCGCCCAGCCGGGGAGCTGTTTTTT; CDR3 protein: CASSDRDRGRPAGELFF
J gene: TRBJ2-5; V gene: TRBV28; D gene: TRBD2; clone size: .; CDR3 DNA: TGTGCCAGCAGAGCGGGGGCTGCTTGGGAGACCCAGTACTTC; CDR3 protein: CASRAGAAWETQYF
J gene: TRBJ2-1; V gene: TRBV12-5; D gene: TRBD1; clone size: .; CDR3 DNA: TGTGCTAGTGGTTTGGTAGGTCAACCGGGACAGGCCAAGGATGAGCAGTTCTTC; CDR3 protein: CASGLVGQPGQAKDEQFF
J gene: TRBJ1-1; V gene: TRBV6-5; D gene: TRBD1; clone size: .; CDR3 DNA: TGTGCCAGCAGGACGAGGGGGCGCAAAGGTTTCTTT; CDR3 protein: CASRTRGRKGFF
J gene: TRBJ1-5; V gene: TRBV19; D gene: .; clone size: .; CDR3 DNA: TGTGCCAGTCGGACAGCTGTTTATAGCAATCAGCCCCAGCATTTT; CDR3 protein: CASRTAVYSNQPQHF
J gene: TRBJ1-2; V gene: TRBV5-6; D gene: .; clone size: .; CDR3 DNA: TGTGCCAGCAGCCCCCCCGGGTCTTCAAATGGCTACACCTTC; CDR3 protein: CASSPPGSSNGYTF
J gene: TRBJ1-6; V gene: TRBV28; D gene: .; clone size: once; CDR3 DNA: TGTGCCAGCAGTTCCAGGGGCAGCTCCTATAATTCACCCCTCCACTTT; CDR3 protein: CASSSRGSSYNSPLHF
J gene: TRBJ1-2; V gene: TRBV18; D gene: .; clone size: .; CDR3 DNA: TGTGCCAGCTCACCAGGGGAGGACTATGGCTACACCTTC; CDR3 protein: CASSPGEDYGYTF
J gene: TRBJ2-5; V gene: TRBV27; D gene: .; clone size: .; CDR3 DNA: TGTGCCAGCAGTTTTGGACAGTTGGAGACCCAGTACTTC; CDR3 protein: CASSFGQLETQYF
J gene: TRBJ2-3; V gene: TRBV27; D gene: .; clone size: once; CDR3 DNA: TGTGCCAGCAGTTCCTCCGGGACTAGCACAGATACGCAGTATTTT; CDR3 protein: CASSSSGTSTDTQYF
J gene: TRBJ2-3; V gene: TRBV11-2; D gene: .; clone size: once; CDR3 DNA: TGTGCCAGCAGCTTGGTGGGGGCGTTCACAGATACGCAGTATTTT; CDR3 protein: CASSLVGAFTDTQYF
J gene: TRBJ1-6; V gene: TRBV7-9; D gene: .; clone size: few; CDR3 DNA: TGTGCCAGCAGCTTAGGAGGTTCACCCCTCCACTTT; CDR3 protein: CASSLGGSPLHF
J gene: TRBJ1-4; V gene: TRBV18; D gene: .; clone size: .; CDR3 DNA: TGTGCCAGCTCACCACCGGTCCCTGGAGGGGAGGGAAAACTGTTTTTT; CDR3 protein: CASSPPVPGGEGKLFF
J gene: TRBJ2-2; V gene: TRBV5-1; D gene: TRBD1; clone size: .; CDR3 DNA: TGCGCCAGCAGCCGGCGGACAGGGGAAGACGGGGAGCTGTTTTTT; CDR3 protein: CASSRRTGEDGELFF
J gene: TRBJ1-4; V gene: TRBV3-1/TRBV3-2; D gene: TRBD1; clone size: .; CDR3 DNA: TGTGCCAGCAGTTCAACAGGGGTAGGCCGGGCTAATGAAAAACTGTTTTTT; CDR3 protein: CASSSTGVGRANEKLFF